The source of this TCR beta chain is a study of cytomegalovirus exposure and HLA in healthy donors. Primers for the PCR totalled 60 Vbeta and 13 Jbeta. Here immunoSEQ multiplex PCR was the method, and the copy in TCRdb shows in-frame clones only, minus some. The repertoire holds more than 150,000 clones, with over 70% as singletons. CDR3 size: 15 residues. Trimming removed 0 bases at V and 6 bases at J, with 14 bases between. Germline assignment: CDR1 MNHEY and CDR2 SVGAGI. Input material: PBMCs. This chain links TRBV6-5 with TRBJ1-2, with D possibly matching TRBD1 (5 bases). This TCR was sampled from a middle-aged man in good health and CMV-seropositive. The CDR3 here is CASSYSPGGRDGYTF. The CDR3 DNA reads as TGTGCCAGCAGTTACTCGCCGGGAGGCAGGGATGGCTACACCTTC.